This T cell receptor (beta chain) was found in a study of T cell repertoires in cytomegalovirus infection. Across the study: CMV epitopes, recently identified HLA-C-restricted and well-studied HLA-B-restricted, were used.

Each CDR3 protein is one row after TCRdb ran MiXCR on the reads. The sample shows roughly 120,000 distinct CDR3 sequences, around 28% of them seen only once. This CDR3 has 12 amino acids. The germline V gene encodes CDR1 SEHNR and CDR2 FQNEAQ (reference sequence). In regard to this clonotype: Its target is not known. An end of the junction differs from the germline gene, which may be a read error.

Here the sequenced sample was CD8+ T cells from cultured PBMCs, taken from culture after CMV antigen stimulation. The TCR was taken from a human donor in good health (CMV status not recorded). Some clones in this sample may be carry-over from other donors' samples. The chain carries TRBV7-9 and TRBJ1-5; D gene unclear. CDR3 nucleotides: TGTGCCAGTGCAGACCGGTATCAGCCCCAGCAGTTT. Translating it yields CASADRYQPQQF.